The source of this T cell receptor beta chain is a study of blood T cell repertoires in COVID-19. Study-level information: Some COVID-19 samples were acute and others convalescent; all came from the United States, Italy and Spain. T cells, B-cell-depleted T cells, or PBMCs supplied cDNA or gDNA.

Original handling: Nucleated cell number was recorded as an estimate derived from reference gene primer amplification. Libraries were prepared by immunoSEQ multiplex PCR; TCRdb keeps only in-frame clonotypes and omits some of them. V, J and clone size were drawn from that table, and D and trimming were deduced from the DNA. Among more than 10,000 clones listed, roughly 89% were seen once. Sequencing was done on a sample of peripheral blood. This receptor was taken from a human donor with active COVID-19. The donor label of this sample is uncertain.

CDR3 nucleotides: TGTGCCAGCAGCCCATGGGACAGCTCCTACGAGCAGTACTTC. This sequence encodes CASSPWDSSYEQYF. The chain has TRBV7-9 and TRBJ2-7; 7 bases are shared with TRBD1. Germline assignment: CDR1 SEHNR and CDR2 FQNEAQ (reference sequence). Losses at the gene ends were 5 bases for V and 0 bases for J; bases not matched to a gene: 4. The CDR3 is made up of 14 amino acids.